This TCR beta chain was recorded in a study of blood T cells in healthy people across ages. Findings and caveats of the study: When set beside aged donors, long-lived donors presented more naive CD4+ cells and higher diversity. Observed TCR beta diversity per million T cells went down as age went up. This fall followed a roughly linear course with age.

The use of a sample-barcoded 5' primer and a J-beta primer mix characterized a second PCR of roughly 7 to 12 cycles. TCRdb itself ran the 5' RACE reads through MiXCR, one entry per CDR3 protein. Counted here are around 1,800,000 distinct CDR3 sequences, around 42% occurring once; the ten biggest clones make up 20% to 25%. This CDR3 comprises 15 residues. Per germline, CDR1 PRHDT and CDR2 FYEKMQ (reference sequence). J was trimmed by 5 bases and V by 4 bases; bases with no gene match: 3. There are a few counts of this clonotype. Its antigen remains unknown. The chain is built from TRBV13 and TRBJ2-1, with 12 bases matching TRBD2. The source material was blood. The clonotype was recovered from a human donor in good health. CDR3 DNA sequence: TGTGCCAGCAGCTCTCCTAGCGGGGGGGACAATGAGCAGTTCTTC. It specifies CASSSPSGGDNEQFF. Using reference TRBV13 and TRBJ2-1 for the parts outside the CDR3, the full variable domain is AAGVIQSPRHLIKEKRETATLKCYPIPRHDTVYWYQQGPGQDPQFLISFYEKMQSDKGSIPDRFSAQQFSDYHSELNMSSLELGDSALYFCASSSPSGGDNEQFFGPGTRLTVL.